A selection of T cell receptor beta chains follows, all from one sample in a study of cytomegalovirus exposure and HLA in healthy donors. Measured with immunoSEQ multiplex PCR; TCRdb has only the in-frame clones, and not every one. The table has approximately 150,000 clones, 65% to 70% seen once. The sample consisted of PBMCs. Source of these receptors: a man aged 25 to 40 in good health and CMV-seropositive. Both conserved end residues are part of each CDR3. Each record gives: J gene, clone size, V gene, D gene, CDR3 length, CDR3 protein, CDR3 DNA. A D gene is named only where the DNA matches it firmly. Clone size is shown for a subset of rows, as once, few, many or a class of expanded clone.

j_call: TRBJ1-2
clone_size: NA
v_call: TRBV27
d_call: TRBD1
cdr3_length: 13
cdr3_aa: CASSHRQGDGYTF
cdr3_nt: TGTGCCAGCAGTCACAGACAGGGGGATGGCTACACCTTC

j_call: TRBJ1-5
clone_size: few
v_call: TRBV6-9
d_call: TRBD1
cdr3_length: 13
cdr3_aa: CASRLTGPQPQHF
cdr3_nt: TGTGCCAGCAGGCTGACAGGGCCTCAGCCCCAGCATTTT

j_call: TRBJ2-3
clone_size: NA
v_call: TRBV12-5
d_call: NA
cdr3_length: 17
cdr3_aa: CASIAPRGSSGTDTQYF
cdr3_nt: TGTGCTAGCATAGCCCCTCGGGGGTCTTCGGGCACAGATACGCAGTATTTT

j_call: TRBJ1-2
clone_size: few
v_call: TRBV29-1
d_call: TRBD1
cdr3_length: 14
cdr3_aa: CSAPGTGVPGGYTF
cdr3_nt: TGCAGCGCCCCCGGGACAGGTGTCCCGGGTGGCTACACCTTC

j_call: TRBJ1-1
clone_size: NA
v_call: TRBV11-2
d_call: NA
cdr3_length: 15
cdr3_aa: CASSFGEGGNTEAFF
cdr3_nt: TGTGCCAGCAGCTTCGGGGAAGGAGGGAACACTGAAGCTTTCTTT

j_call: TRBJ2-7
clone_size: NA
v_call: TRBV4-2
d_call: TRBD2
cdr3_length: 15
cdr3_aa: CASSSRLAGTYEQYF
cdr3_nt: TGTGCCAGCAGCTCCCGACTAGCGGGTACCTACGAGCAGTACTTC

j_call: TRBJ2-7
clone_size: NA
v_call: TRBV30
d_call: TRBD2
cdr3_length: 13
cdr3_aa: CAWTLAGGNEQYF
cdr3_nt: TGTGCCTGGACCTTAGCGGGAGGGAACGAGCAGTACTTC

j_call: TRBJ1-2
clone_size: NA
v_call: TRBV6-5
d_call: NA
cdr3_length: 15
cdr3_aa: CASSTRFGANYGYTF
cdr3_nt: TGTGCCAGCAGCACCCGTTTTGGAGCTAACTATGGCTACACCTTC

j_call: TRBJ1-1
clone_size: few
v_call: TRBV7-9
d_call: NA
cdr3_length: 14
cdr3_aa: CASSLGGSGTEAFF
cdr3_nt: TGTGCCAGCAGCTTAGGAGGGAGCGGCACTGAAGCTTTCTTT

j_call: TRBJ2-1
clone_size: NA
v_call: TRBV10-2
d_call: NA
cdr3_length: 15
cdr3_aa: CASGGGPSSYNEQFF
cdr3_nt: TGCGCCAGCGGGGGGGGCCCTAGCTCCTACAATGAGCAGTTCTTC

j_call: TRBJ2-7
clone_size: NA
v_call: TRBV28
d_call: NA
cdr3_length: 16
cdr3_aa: CASSLAGGQITGEQYF
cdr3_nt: TGTGCCAGCAGTTTAGCCGGCGGACAGATTACGGGGGAGCAGTACTTC

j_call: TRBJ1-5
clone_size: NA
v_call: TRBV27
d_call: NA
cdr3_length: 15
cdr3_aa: CASSLQGYSNQPQHF
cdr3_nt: TGTGCCAGCAGTTTACAGGGGTACAGCAATCAGCCCCAGCATTTT

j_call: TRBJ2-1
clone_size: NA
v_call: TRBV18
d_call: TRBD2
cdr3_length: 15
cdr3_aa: CASSPPGLAGREQFF
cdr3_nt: TGTGCCAGCTCACCGCCGGGACTAGCGGGACGTGAGCAGTTCTTC

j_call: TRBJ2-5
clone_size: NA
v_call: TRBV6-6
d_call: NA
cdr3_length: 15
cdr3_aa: CASSRTELYQETQYF
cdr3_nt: TGTGCCAGCAGCCGGACAGAATTGTACCAAGAGACCCAGTACTTC

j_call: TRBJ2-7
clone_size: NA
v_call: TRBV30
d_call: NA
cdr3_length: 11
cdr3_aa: CAWSVTYEQYF
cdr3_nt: TGTGCCTGGAGTGTTACCTACGAGCAGTACTTC

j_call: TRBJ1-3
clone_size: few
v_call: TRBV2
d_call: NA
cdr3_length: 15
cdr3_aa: CASSEPRGSGNTIYF
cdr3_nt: TGTGCCAGCAGTGAACCCAGGGGAAGTGGAAACACCATATATTTT

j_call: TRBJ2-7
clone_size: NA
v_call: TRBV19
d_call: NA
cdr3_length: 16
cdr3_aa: CASSYTTGTSSYEQYF
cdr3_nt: TGTGCTAGTAGTTACACGACCGGGACATCCTCATACGAGCAGTACTTC

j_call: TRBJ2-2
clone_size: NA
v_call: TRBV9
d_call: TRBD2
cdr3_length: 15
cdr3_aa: CASSVGSREWGELFF
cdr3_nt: TGTGCCAGCAGCGTAGGGTCGCGGGAGTGGGGGGAGCTGTTTTTT

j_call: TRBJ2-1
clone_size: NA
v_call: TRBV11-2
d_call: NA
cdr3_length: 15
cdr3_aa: CASSFHQGGRNEQFF
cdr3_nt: TGTGCCAGCAGCTTCCACCAGGGGGGACGCAATGAGCAGTTCTTC

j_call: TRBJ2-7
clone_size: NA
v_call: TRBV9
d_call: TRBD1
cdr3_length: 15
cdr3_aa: CASSLRTGANYEQYF
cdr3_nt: TGTGCCAGCAGCTTAAGGACAGGGGCCAACTACGAGCAGTACTTC

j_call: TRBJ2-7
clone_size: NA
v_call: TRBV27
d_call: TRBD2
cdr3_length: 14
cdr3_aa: CASSRSAGGPEQYF
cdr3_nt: TGTGCCAGCAGCCGTTCTGCGGGAGGCCCCGAGCAGTACTTC

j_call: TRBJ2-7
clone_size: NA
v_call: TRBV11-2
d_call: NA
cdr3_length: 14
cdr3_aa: CASSLDEGLGEQYF
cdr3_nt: TGTGCCAGCAGCTTAGATGAGGGTTTGGGCGAGCAGTACTTC

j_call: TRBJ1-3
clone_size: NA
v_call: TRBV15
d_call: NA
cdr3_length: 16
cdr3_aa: CATSRALAVSGNTIYF
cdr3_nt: TGTGCCACCAGCAGAGCTTTGGCAGTCTCTGGAAACACCATATATTTT

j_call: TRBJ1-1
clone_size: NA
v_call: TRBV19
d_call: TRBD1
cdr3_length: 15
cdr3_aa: CASRPQGAIRSEAFF
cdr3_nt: TGTGCCAGTAGGCCACAGGGGGCGATACGGTCTGAAGCTTTCTTT

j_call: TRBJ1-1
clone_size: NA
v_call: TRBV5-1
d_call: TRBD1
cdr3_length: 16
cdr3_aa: CASSADRGPLNTEAFF
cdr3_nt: TGCGCCAGCAGCGCGGACAGGGGACCGTTGAACACTGAAGCTTTCTTT

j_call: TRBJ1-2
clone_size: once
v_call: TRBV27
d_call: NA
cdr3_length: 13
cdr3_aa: CASSFSGRDGYTF
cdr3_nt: TGTGCCAGCAGCTTTTCCGGGAGGGATGGCTACACCTTC

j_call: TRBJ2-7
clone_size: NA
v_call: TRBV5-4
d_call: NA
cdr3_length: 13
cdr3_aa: CASSYGQLYEQYF
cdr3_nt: TGTGCCAGCAGCTACGGACAGCTTTACGAGCAGTACTTC

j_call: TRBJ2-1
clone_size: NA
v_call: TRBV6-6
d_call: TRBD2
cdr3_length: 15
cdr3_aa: CASSFTSDLYNEQFF
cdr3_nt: TGTGCCAGCAGTTTCACTAGCGACCTCTACAATGAGCAGTTCTTC

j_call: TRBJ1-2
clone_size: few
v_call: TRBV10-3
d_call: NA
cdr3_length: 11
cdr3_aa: CAISDQGGYTF
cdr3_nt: TGTGCCATCAGTGACCAGGGTGGCTACACCTTC

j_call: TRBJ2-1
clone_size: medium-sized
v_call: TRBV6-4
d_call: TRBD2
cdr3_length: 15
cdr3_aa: CASRAGVESYNEQFF
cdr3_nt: TGTGCCAGCAGAGCGGGAGTCGAAAGCTACAATGAGCAGTTCTTC

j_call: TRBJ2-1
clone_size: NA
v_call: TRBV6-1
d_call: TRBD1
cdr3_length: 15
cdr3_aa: CASEGQGASYNEQFF
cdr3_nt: TGTGCCAGCGAGGGACAGGGGGCTTCCTACAATGAGCAGTTCTTC

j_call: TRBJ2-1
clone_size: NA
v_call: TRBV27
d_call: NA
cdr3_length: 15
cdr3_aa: CASSKQGGEYNEQFF
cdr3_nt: TGTGCCAGCAGTAAGCAGGGGGGCGAGTACAATGAGCAGTTCTTC

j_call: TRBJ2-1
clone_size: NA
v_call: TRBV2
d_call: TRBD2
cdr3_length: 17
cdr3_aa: CASSPRTSGILRGEQFF
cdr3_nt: TGTGCCAGCAGTCCCCGGACTAGCGGGATACTCCGCGGTGAGCAGTTCTTC

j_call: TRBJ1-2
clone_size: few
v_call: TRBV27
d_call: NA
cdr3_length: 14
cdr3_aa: CASRSRGGLYGYTF
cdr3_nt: TGTGCCAGCAGGTCGAGGGGGGGGCTATATGGCTACACCTTC

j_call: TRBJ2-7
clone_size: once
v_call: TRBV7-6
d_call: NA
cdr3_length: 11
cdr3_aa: CASSQSGEQYF
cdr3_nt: TGTGCCAGCAGCCAGAGCGGCGAGCAGTACTTC

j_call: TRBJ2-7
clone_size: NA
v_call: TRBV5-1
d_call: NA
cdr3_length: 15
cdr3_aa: CASSLFLSGEEEQYF
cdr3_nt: TGCGCCAGCAGCCTCTTCCTATCGGGGGAGGAGGAGCAGTACTTC

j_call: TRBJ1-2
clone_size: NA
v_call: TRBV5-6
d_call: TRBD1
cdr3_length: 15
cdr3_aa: CASSLIGQAPYGYTF
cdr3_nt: TGTGCCAGCAGCTTAATAGGACAGGCTCCCTATGGCTACACCTTC

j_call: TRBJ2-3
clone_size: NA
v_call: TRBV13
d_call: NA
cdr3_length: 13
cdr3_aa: CATEAGSRDTQYF
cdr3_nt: TGTGCCACAGAGGCGGGGAGTAGAGATACGCAGTATTTT

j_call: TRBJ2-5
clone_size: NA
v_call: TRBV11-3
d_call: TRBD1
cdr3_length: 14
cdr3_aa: CASSSPDRFETQYF
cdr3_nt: TGTGCCAGCAGCTCCCCGGACAGGTTTGAGACCCAGTACTTC

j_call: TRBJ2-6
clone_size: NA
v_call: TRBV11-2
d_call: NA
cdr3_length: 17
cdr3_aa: CASSKTGHSSGANVLTF
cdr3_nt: TGTGCCAGCAGCAAAACGGGACACTCGTCTGGGGCCAACGTCCTGACTTTC

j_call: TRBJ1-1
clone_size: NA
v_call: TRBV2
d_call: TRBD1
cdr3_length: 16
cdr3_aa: CASSPAGGGVYTEAFF
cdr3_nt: TGTGCCAGCAGTCCGGCAGGGGGTGGCGTTTACACTGAAGCTTTCTTT

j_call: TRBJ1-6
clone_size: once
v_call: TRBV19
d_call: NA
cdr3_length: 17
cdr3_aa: CASSNLSNGGARSPLHF
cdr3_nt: TGTGCCAGTAGTAATCTAAGTAATGGGGGCGCCAGGTCACCCCTCCACTTT

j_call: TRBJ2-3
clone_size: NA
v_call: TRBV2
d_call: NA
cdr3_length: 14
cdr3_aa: CASLREISTDTQYF
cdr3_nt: TGTGCCAGCCTCCGGGAGATTAGCACAGATACGCAGTATTTT

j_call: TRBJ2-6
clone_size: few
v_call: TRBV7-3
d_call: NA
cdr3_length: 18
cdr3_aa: CASSSTGNRLSGANVLTF
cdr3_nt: TGTGCCAGCAGCTCGACGGGGAACAGACTCTCTGGGGCCAACGTCCTGACTTTC

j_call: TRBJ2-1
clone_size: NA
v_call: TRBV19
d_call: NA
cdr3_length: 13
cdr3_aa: CASSIVLYNEQFF
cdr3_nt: TGTGCCAGTAGTATCGTGCTATACAATGAGCAGTTCTTC

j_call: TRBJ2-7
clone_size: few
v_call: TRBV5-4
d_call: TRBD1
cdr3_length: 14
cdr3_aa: CASSSGQGLSVQYF
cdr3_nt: TGTGCCAGCAGTTCGGGACAGGGTCTTTCGGTGCAGTACTTC